Listed here is a single TCR beta chain. This sample is part of a study of monozygotic twins with inflammatory bowel disease. There are 14 residues in the CDR3. CDR1 is MNHEY and CDR2 is SVGAGI in the germline V gene. TCRdb reprocessed the 5' RACE reads and stores each CDR3 protein as one record, lacking DNA. The listing contains about 380,000 distinct CDR3 sequences. Blood was drawn at around 2.5 ml per donor. The receptor was isolated from a human donor with ulcerative colitis or Crohn's disease, or a healthy co-twin of an affected twin (not recorded which). Sequencing used blood. The chain links TRBV6-5 to TRBJ2-7; without DNA, the TCRdb call of TRBD1 cannot be checked. CDR3: CASSYLQGSYEQYF.